Listed here are 9 T cell receptor beta chains from one sample, sequenced in a study of T cells expressing NK-cell markers. Following a re-call of the 5' RACE reads, TCRdb has one entry per CDR3 protein and lacks DNA. The sample has over 120,000 distinct CDR3 sequences. Sequenced sample: blood T cells: a sorted CD56 or NKG2C T cell subset, CD4+ or CD8+ T cells, or bulk PBMC T cells (not recorded which). These receptors were obtained from a man between 18 and 35 years old in good health.

The V and J genes are TRBV4-1 and TRBJ2-7; there is no DNA to check the TCRdb D call of TRBD1. Germline V gene data show CDR1 as MGHRA and CDR2 as YSYEKL. The CDR3 consists of 15 residues. The CDR3 region is CATRATPSGADEQYF.

The chain has TRBV5-6 and TRBJ2-2; the D gene TCRdb calls, TRBD1, cannot be checked with no DNA. CDR3 length: 17 residues. In germline, CDR1 is SGHDT, CDR2 YYEEEE. CDR3 in amino acids: CASSLALWGTNTGELFF. Looking up the rest from reference TRBV5-6 and TRBJ2-2 gives the full variable domain: DAGVTQSPTHLIKTRGQQVTLRCSPKSGHDTVSWYQQALGQGPQFIFQYYEEEERQRGNFPDRFSGHQFPNYSSELNVNALLLGDSALYLCASSLALWGTNTGELFFGEGSRLTVL.

J is TRBJ1-6 and V is TRBV27. The CDR3 length is 15 residues. The germline CDR1 and CDR2 sequences are MNHEY and SMNVEV (reference sequence). The CDR3 sequence is CASSPGAPGSSPLHF.

The chain is built from TRBV20-1 and TRBJ1-1; with no DNA, the TCRdb D assignment of TRBD1 cannot be verified. Germline-derived CDR1 and CDR2 are DFQATT and SNEGSKA (reference sequence). The length of the CDR3 is 13 residues. Here the CDR3 reads CSARDPGDTEAFF.

The V and J genes are TRBV12-3 or TRBV12-4 and TRBJ2-1; TCRdb's D call, TRBD2, is unchecked because there is no DNA. CDR3 length: 18 residues. Here the CDR3 reads CASSLTVRVAGGDNEQFF.

The chain uses TRBV7-9 and TRBJ1-1; TCRdb selects TRBD1, and the lack of DNA leaves this call unchecked. Germline CDR1 reads SEHNR; CDR2 reads FQNEAQ (reference sequence). The CDR3 length is 15 residues. The CDR3: CASSIPDRVNTEAFF.

The chain employs TRBV7-9 and TRBJ2-1; TCRdb returns TRBD1, unconfirmable since there is no DNA. The CDR3 is 15 residues long. Germline CDR1 is SEHNR and CDR2 is FQNEAQ (reference sequence). The CDR3 sequence is CASSAGQVLYNEQFF.

The V and J genes are TRBV23-1 and TRBJ2-3. Being an ORF, TRBV23-1 has a function that is uncertain. This CDR3 is 14 amino acids long. CDR3 sequence reads: CASSQSRVGDTQYF.

The gene calls are TRBV4-3 and TRBJ2-7. This CDR3 has 15 amino acids. Germline assignment: CDR1 LGHNA and CDR2 YSLEER. This chain's CDR3 is CASSQDWRQTHEQYF.